This TCR beta chain was observed in a study of identifying expanded T cells in peripheral blood. Whole-study results and caveats: Clone count variance between roughly 2-week samples rose with total template count. Roughly 1.2 clones differed between technical replicates, versus around 15 and 19 over time.

No infections or other immune events were documented during collection. The table came from immunoSEQ multiplex PCR; TCRdb's copy has only in-frame clones and leaves some out. Counted here are approximately 90,000 clones, around 88% occurring once; the ten biggest clones make up roughly 5.3%. Of note for this clone: The antigen is not known.

CDR1 is SGHNT and CDR2 is YYREEE in the germline V gene (reference sequence). Trimming shortened V by 0 bases and J by 1 base, and 10 bases separated the two germline ends. The CDR3 is 16 amino acids. This TCR was recovered from a person aged 18 to 70 in good health. The chain uses TRBV5-4 and TRBJ2-2, with D possibly matching TRBD2 (6 bases). The sequenced sample consisted of blood. In DNA, the CDR3 is TGTGCCAGCAGCTTGGGAGGGAGGTGGAACACCGGGGAGCTGTTTTTT. Translation: CASSLGGRWNTGELFF.